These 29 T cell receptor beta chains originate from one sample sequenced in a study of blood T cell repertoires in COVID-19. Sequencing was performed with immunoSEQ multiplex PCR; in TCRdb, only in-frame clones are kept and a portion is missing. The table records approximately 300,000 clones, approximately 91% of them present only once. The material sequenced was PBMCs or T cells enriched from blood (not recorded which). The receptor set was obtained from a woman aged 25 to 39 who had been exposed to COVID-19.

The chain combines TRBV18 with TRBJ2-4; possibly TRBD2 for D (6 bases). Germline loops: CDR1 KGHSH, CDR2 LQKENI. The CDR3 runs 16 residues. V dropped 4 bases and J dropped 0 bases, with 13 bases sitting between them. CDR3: CASSHDRGLAKNIQYF. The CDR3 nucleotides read TGTGCCAGCTCACACGACCGGGGGTTAGCCAAAAACATTCAGTACTTC.

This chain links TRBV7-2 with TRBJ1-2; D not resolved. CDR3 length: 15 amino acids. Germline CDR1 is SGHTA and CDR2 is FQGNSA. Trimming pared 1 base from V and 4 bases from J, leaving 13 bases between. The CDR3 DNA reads TGTGCCAGCAGCTTAGGACTCCATCAGTCCTATGGCTACACCTTC. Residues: CASSLGLHQSYGYTF.

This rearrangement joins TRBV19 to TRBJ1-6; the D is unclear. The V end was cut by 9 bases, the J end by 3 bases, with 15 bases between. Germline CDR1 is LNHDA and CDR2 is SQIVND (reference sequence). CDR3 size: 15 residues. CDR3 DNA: TGTGCCAGCCGAGGATACGAGAACTATAATTCACCCCTCCACTTT. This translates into CASRGYENYNSPLHF.

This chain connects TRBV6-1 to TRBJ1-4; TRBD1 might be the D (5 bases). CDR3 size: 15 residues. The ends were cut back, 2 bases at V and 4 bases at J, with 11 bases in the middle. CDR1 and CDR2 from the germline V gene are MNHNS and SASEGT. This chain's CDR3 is CASSENRQHNEKLFF. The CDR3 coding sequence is TGTGCCAGCAGTGAAAATCGACAGCATAATGAAAAACTGTTTTTT.

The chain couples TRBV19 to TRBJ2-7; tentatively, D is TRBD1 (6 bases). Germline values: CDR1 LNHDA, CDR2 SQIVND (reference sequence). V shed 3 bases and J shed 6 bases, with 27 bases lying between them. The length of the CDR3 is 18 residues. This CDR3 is CASSILGQGLLGFSEQYF. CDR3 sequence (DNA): TGTGCCAGTAGTATCCTGGGCCAGGGGTTGCTTGGTTTTAGCGAGCAGTACTTC.

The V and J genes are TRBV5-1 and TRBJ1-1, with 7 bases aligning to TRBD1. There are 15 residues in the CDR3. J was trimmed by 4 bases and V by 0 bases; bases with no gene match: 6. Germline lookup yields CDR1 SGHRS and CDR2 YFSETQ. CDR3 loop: CASSLGGTASTEAFF. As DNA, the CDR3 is TGCGCCAGCAGCTTGGGGGGGACAGCTTCCACTGAAGCTTTCTTT.

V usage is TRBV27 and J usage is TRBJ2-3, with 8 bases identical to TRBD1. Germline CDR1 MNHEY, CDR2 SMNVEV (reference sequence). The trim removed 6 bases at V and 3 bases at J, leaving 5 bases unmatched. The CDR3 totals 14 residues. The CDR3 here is CASSRDRKTDTQYF. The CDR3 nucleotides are TGTGCCAGCAGCCGGGACAGGAAGACAGATACGCAGTATTTT.

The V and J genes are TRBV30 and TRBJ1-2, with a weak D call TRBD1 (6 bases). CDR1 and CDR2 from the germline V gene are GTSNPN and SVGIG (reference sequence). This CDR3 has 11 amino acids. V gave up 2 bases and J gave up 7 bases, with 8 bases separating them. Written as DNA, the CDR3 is TGTGCCTGGAGTATAGGGGGTGGCTACACCTTC. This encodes CAWSIGGGYTF.

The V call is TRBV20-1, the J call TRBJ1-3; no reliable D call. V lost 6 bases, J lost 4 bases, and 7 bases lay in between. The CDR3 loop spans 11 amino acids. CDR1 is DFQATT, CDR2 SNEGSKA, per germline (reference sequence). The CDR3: CSANGGNTIYF. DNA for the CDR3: TGCAGTGCGAACGGGGGAAACACCATATATTTT.

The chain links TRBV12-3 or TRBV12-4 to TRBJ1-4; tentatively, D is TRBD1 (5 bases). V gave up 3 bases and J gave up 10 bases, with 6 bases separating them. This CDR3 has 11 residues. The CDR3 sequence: CASSFRGKLFF. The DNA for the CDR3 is TGTGCCAGCAGTTTTAGGGGAAAACTGTTTTTT.

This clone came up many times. The CDR3 bases are TGTGCCAGCAGCCGGGACAGGGTCGGAAACACCATATATTTT. This gives the protein CASSRDRVGNTIYF. V and J are TRBV5-4 and TRBJ1-3; TRBD1 matches at 9 bases. In germline, CDR1 is SGHNT, CDR2 YYREEE (reference sequence). The CDR3 extends over 14 amino acids. The V gene end was trimmed by 4 bases and the J gene end by 4 bases; junction bases not matched to a gene: 3.

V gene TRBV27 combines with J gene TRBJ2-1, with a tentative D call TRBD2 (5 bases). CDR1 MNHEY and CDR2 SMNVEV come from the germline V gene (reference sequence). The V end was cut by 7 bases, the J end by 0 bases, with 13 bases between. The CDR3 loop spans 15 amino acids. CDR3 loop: CASTLLGSSYNEQFF. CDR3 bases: TGTGCCAGCACCCTCTTGGGGAGCTCCTACAATGAGCAGTTCTTC.

CDR3 sequence: CATSRDLREKLFF. The CDR3 DNA sequence: TGTGCCACCAGCAGAGATCTGCGTGAAAAACTGTTTTTT. V usage is TRBV15 and J usage is TRBJ1-4; the D is unclear. Germline V lookup: CDR1 LNHNV, CDR2 YYDKDF (reference sequence). V was cut by 0 bases and J by 7 bases, with 6 bases left in between. The CDR3 runs 13 residues.

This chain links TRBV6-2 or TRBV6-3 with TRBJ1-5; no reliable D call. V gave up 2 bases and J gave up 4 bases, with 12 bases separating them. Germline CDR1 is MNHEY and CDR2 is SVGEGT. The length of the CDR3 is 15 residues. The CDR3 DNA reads TGTGCCAGCAGTTACAGTGGACTCACTAATCAGCCCCAGCATTTT. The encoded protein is CASSYSGLTNQPQHF.

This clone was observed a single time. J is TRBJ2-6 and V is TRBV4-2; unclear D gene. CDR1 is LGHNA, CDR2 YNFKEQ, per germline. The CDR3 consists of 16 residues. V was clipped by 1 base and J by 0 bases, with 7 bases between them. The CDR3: CASSQVASSGANVLTF. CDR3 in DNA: TGTGCCAGCAGCCAAGTCGCGAGCTCTGGGGCCAACGTCCTGACTTTC.

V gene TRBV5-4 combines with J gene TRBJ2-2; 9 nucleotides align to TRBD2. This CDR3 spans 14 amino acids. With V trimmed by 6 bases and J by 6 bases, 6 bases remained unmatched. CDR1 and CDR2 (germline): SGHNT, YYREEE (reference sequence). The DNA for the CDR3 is TGTGCCAGCAACGGCGGGGGGGCCTCCGGGGAGCTGTTTTTT. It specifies CASNGGGASGELFF.

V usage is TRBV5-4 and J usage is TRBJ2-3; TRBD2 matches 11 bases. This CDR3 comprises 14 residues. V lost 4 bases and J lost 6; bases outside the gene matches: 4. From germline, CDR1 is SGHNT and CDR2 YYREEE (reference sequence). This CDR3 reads CASSLSGGADTQYF. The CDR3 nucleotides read TGTGCCAGCAGCCTTAGCGGGGGGGCCGATACGCAGTATTTT.

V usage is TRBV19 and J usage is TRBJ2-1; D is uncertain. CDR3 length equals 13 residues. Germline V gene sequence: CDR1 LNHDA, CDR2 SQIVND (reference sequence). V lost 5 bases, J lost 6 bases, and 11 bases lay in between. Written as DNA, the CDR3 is TGTGCCAGTAGTGTCGATACTACCAATGAGCAGTTCTTC. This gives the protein CASSVDTTNEQFF.

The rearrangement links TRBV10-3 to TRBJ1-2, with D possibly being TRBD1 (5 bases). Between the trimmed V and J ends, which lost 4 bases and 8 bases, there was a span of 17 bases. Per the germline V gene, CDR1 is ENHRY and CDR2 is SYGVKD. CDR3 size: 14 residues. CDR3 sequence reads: CAISGRAGVWGYTF. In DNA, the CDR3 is TGTGCCATCAGTGGCAGGGCTGGAGTATGGGGCTACACCTTC.

The CDR3 protein is CASSDGLAGGYLYF. CDR3 DNA sequence: TGTGCCAGCAGTGACGGTCTAGCGGGGGGTTATTTGTACTTC. The J gene is TRBJ2-7, the V gene TRBV2; 11 nucleotides line up with TRBD2. CDR1 SNHLY and CDR2 FYNNEI come from the germline V gene. The junction had 10 bases not matched to a gene; V was cut back by 3 bases and J by 12 bases. The length of the CDR3 is 14 residues.

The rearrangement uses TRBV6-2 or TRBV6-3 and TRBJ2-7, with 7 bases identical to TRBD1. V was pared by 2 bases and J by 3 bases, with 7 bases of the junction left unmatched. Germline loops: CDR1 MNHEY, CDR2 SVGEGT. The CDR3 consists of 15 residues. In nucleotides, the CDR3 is TGTGCCAGCAGTTACCCGGCAGGGGGAGTCTACGAGCAGTACTTC. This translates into CASSYPAGGVYEQYF.

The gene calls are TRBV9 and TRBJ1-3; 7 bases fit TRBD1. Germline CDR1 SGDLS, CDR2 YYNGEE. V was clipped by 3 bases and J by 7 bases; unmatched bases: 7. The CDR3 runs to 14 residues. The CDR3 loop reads CASSGSGTVNTIYF. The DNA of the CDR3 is TGTGCCAGCAGCGGCTCCGGGACAGTGAACACCATATATTTT. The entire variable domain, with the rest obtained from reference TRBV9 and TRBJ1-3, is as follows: DSGVTQTPKHLITATGQRVTLRCSPRSGDLSVYWYQQSLDQGLQFLIQYYNGEERAKGNILERFSAQQFPDLHSELNLSSLELGDSALYFCASSGSGTVNTIYFGEGSWLTVV.

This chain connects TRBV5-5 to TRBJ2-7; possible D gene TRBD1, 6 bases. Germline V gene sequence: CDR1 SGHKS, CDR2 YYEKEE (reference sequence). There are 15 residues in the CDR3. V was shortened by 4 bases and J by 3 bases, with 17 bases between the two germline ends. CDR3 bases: TGTGCCAGCAGCAAGGTTGGACAGTCTCACTACGAGCAGTACTTC. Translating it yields CASSKVGQSHYEQYF.

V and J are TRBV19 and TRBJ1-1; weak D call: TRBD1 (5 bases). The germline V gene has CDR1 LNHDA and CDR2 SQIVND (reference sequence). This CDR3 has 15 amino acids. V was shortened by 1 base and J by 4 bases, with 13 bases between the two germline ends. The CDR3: CASSIGTGGATEAFF. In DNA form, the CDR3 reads TGTGCCAGTAGTATAGGCACGGGCGGGGCCACTGAAGCTTTCTTT. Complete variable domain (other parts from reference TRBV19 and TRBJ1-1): DGGITQSPKYLFRKEGQNVTLSCEQNLNHDAMYWYRQDPGQGLRLIYYSQIVNDFQKGDIAEGYSVSREKKESFPLTVTSAQKNPTAFYLCASSIGTGGATEAFFGQGTRLTVV.

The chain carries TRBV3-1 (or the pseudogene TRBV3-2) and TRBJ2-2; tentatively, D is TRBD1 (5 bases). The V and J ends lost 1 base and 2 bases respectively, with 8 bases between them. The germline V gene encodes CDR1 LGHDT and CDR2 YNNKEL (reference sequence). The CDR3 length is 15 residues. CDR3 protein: CASSQGQGNTGELFF. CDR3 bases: TGTGCCAGCAGCCAAGGTCAGGGAAACACCGGGGAGCTGTTTTTT.

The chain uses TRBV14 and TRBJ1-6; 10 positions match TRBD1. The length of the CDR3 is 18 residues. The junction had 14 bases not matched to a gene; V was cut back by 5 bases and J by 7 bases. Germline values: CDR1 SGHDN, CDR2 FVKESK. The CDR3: CASSSGTGAIISNSPLHF. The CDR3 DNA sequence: TGTGCCAGCAGCTCCGGGACAGGGGCCATAATATCGAATTCACCCCTCCACTTT.

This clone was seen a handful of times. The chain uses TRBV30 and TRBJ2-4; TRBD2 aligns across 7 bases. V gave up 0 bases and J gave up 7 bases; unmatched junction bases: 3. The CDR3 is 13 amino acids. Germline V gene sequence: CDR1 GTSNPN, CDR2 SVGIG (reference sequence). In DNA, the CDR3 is TGTGCCTGGAGTGTAAACGGGAGGAACATTCAGTACTTC. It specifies CAWSVNGRNIQYF.

CDR3 amino acids: CASSPQPLTGGYEQYF. CDR3 sequence (DNA): TGTGCCAGCTCACCTCAACCCTTGACAGGGGGCTACGAGCAGTACTTC. The chain links TRBV18 to TRBJ2-7; 9 nucleotides match TRBD1. The CDR3 runs to 16 residues. V dropped 3 bases and J dropped 3; count of bases not matched to a gene: 9. The germline CDR1 and CDR2 sequences are KGHSH and LQKENI.

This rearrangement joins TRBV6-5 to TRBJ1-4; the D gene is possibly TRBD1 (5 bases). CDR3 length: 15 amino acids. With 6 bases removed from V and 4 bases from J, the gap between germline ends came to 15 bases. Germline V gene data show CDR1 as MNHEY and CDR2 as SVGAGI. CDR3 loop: CASRPRGGYNEKLFF. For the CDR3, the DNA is TGTGCCAGCAGGCCCCGGGGGGGGTATAATGAAAAACTGTTTTTT.